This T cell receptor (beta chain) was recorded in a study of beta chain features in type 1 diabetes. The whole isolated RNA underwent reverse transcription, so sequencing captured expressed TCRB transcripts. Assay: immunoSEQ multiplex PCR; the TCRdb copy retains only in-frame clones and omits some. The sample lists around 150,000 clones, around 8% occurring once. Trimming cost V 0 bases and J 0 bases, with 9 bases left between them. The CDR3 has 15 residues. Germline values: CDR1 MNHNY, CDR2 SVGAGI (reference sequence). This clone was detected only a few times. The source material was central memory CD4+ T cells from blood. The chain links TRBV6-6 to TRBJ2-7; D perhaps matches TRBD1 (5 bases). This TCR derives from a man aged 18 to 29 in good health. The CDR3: CASSYSAGSSYEQYF. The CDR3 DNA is TGTGCCAGCAGTTACTCGGCAGGGTCCTCCTACGAGCAGTACTTC.